A selection of T cell receptor beta chains follows, all from one sample in a study of Tregs in tolerant kidney transplant recipients. The data were produced by immunoSEQ multiplex PCR, yet TCRdb's version contains in-frame clones alone and is incomplete. Among around 85,000 clones listed, 85% to 95% were seen once. The specimen was Tregs from blood, collected before the transplant. Receptors originate from a human donor who received a combined kidney and bone marrow transplant. Each CDR3 is given with its conserved first and last residue. The D gene is left open where the match is weak. The size of a clone is reported for some rows only, either as once, few or many, or as a class for expanded clones.

TRBJ2-1 once TRBV5-1 - CASSLVQGVRNEQFF TGCGCCAGCAGCTTGGTTCAGGGAGTTAGGAATGAGCAGTTCTTC
TRBJ2-1 - TRBV7-2 TRBD2 CASSLDPPLAGGDNEQFF TGTGCCAGCAGCTTAGACCCCCCACTAGCGGGAGGGGACAATGAGCAGTTCTTC
TRBJ2-5 - TRBV27 - CASSPLGANQETQYF TGTGCCAGCAGTCCTCTGGGGGCGAATCAAGAGACCCAGTACTTC
TRBJ2-4 - TRBV28 - CASSLWQGGNIQYF TGTGCCAGCAGTTTATGGCAGGGTGGAAACATTCAGTACTTC
TRBJ2-7 - TRBV5-4 - CASSFGQGRVHPYEQYF TGTGCCAGCAGCTTTGGGCAGGGGCGGGTGCATCCATACGAGCAGTACTTC
TRBJ2-3 - TRBV7-2 - CASTAYSLSTDTQYF TGTGCCAGCACCGCCTATAGCCTATCCACAGATACGCAGTATTTT
TRBJ1-2 - TRBV6-1 TRBD1 CASSGRDRHGYTF TGTGCCAGCAGTGGCCGGGACAGGCACGGCTACACCTTC
TRBJ2-3 - TRBV18 - CASSRLREDTQYF TGTGCCAGCTCACGTTTACGGGAAGATACGCAGTATTTT
TRBJ2-2 - TRBV5-6 - CASSRMGGSTGELFF TGTGCCAGCAGCCGTATGGGGGGAAGCACCGGGGAGCTGTTTTTT
TRBJ2-1 - TRBV18 - CASSPPNNYNEQFF TGTGCCAGCTCACCACCCAACAATTACAATGAGCAGTTCTTC